The 9 T cell receptor beta chains reported below all come from one sample, sequenced in a study of beta chain features in type 1 diabetes. The study reverse transcribed the entire isolated RNA, so it sequenced expressed TCRB transcripts. TCRdb's table, derived via immunoSEQ multiplex PCR, lists solely in-frame clones and lacks some. Of around 260,000 clones in the sample, around 21% were seen once. Study results and limitations: In every one of the four CD4+ subsets, TCRB CDR3s were moderately but significantly shorter in Type 1 diabetes patients.

Their specific antigens are unknown. The material sequenced was naive CD4+ T cells from blood. These receptors came from a woman in her thirties or forties with type 1 diabetes.

The rearrangement uses TRBV6-6 and TRBJ2-3; no clear D gene. Germline values: CDR1 MNHNY, CDR2 SVGAGI (reference sequence). The germline V and J ends were trimmed by 6 bases and 7 bases, with 11 bases remaining between them. The CDR3 is made up of 12 amino acids. DNA of the CDR3: TGTGCCAGCAGCCTGAGCTCGAATACGCAGTATTTT. Encoded protein: CASSLSSNTQYF.

This clone has only a few counts. V usage is TRBV7-2 and J usage is TRBJ1-5; D might be TRBD1 (5 bases). V lost 5 bases to trimming and J lost 10 bases, with 12 bases between them. The germline gives CDR1 SGHTA, CDR2 FQGNSA. CDR3 size: 12 residues. This chain's CDR3 is CASSLDREPQHF. DNA of the CDR3: TGTGCCAGCAGCCTTGACAGAGAACCCCAGCATTTT.

This rearrangement joins TRBV7-2 to TRBJ2-1; possibly TRBD1 for D (6 bases). Germline V gene sequence: CDR1 SGHTA, CDR2 FQGNSA. There are 15 residues in the CDR3. The germline V and J ends were trimmed by 6 bases and 0 bases, with 12 bases remaining between them. The CDR3 DNA sequence: TGTGCCAGCAGTCCCCAGGGGAGCTCCTACAATGAGCAGTTCTTC. Amino acids: CASSPQGSSYNEQFF.

This clone was detected only a few times. The V call is TRBV4-1, the J call TRBJ2-3; D possibly corresponds to TRBD2 (5 bases). Germline lookup yields CDR1 MGHRA and CDR2 YSYEKL. The CDR3 has 15 amino acids. V was cut by 2 bases and J by 2 bases, with 11 bases left in between. CDR3 nucleotides: TGCGCCAGCAGCCAACCCCGACTACCCACAGATACGCAGTATTTT. Protein sequence: CASSQPRLPTDTQYF.

The chain combines TRBV28 with TRBJ2-7; 10 bases fit TRBD1. Germline trimming cut 5 bases from V and 4 bases from J; bases unmatched to any gene: 8. This CDR3 comprises 15 residues. Germline V CDR1 and CDR2: MDHEN, SYDVKM. CDR3 protein: CASSLPGQGKYEQYF. Here the CDR3 DNA reads TGTGCCAGCAGTCTCCCGGGACAGGGGAAGTACGAGCAGTACTTC. The full variable domain, in which reference TRBV28 and TRBJ2-7 provide the parts outside the CDR3, is DVKVTQSSRYLVKRTGEKVFLECVQDMDHENMFWYRQDPGLGLRLIYFSYDVKMKEKGDIPEGYSVSREKKERFSLILESASTNQTSMYLCASSLPGQGKYEQYFGPGTRLTVT.

This clone was detected only a few times. CDR3: CASSQGPGAGGNEQFF. The CDR3 region has the DNA TGCGCCAGCAGCCAAGGCCCCGGGGCAGGGGGCAATGAGCAGTTCTTC. The gene calls are TRBV4-1 and TRBJ2-1; 7 bases align to TRBD1. The CDR3 extends over 16 amino acids. Germline trimming cut 1 base from V and 6 bases from J; bases unmatched to any gene: 9. Germline V gene sequence: CDR1 MGHRA, CDR2 YSYEKL.

V usage is TRBV11-3 and J usage is TRBJ2-2; the D gene is possibly TRBD1 (6 bases). Trimming took off 0 bases at V and 5 bases at J, with 10 bases between the two ends. Looked up from germline, CDR1 is SGHNT and CDR2 is YENEEA. The CDR3 totals 15 residues. CDR3 bases: TGTGCCAGCAGCTTAGATGACAGGACTACCGGGGAGCTGTTTTTT. It encodes CASSLDDRTTGELFF.

This clone was counted between two and nine times. The rearrangement joins TRBV5-4 to TRBJ1-5; D might be TRBD1 (6 bases). V was clipped by 1 base and J by 4 bases, with 9 bases between them. CDR1 and CDR2 (germline): SGHNT, YYREEE (reference sequence). The CDR3 spans 14 residues. The CDR3 reads CASSLQGQNQPQHF. Written as DNA, the CDR3 is TGTGCCAGCAGCTTGCAGGGGCAGAATCAGCCCCAGCATTTT.

The chain is built from TRBV29-1 and TRBJ1-2, with D hard to call. This CDR3 has 13 residues. The germline gives CDR1 SQVTM, CDR2 ANQGSEA. Trimming pared 4 bases from V and 0 bases from J, leaving 9 bases between. The CDR3 loop is CSVGSLSNYGYTF. In DNA, the CDR3 is TGCAGCGTTGGGTCACTTTCTAACTATGGCTACACCTTC.